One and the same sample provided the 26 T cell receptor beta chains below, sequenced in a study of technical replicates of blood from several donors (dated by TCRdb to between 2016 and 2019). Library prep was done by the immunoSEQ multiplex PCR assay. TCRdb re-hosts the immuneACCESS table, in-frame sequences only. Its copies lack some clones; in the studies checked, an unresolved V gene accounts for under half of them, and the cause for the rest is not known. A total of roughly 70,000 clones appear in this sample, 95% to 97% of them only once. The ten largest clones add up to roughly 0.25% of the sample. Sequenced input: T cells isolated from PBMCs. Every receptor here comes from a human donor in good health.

The DNA of the CDR3 is TGTGCCAGCAGTGACAATGGACAGCTGAAGGGTGAGCAGTTCTTC. This codes for CASSDNGQLKGEQFF. The rearrangement joins TRBV6-1 to TRBJ2-1; perhaps TRBD1 as D (6 bases). The CDR3 sequence is 15 residues long. Trimming cost V 3 bases and J 9 bases, with 18 bases left between them. CDR1 and CDR2 (germline): MNHNS, SASEGT.

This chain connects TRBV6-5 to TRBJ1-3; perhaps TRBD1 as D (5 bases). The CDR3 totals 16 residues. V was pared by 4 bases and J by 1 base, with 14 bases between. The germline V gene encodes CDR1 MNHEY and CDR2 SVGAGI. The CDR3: CASSSPAGPSGNTIYF. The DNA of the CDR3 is TGTGCCAGCAGTTCCCCGGCAGGGCCTTCTGGAAACACCATATATTTT.

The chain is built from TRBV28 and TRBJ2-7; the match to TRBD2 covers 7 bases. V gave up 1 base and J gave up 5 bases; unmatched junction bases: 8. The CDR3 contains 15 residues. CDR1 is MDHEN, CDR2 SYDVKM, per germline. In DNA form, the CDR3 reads TGTGCCAGCAGTTTATTCGAGCGGGAAGTCAACGAGCAGTACTTC. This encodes CASSLFEREVNEQYF.

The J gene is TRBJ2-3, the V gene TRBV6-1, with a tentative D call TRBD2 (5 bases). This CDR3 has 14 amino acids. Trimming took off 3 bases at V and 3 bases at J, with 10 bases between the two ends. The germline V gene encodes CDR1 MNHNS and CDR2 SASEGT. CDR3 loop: CASSDVPGTDTQYF. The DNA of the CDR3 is TGTGCCAGCAGTGATGTGCCGGGAACAGATACGCAGTATTTT.

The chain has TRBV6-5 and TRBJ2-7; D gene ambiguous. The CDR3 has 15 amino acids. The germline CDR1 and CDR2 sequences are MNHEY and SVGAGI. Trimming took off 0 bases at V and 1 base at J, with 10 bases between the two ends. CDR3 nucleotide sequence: TGTGCCAGCAGTTACTCGAAAACAGATTCCTACGAGCAGTACTTC. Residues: CASSYSKTDSYEQYF.

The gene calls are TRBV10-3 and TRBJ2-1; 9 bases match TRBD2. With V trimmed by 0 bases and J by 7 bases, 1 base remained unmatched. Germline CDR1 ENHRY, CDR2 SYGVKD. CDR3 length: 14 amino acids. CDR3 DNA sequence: TGTGCCATCAGTGAGTCTCTAGCGGGGAATGAGCAGTTCTTC. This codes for CAISESLAGNEQFF.

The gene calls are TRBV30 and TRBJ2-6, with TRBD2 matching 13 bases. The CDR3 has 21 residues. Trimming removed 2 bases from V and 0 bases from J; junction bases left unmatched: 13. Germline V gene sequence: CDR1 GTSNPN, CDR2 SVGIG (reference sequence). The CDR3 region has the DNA TGTGCCTGGAGTCTGTATGAACTGGGACTAGCGGGAAACTCTGGGGCCAACGTCCTGACTTTC. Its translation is CAWSLYELGLAGNSGANVLTF.

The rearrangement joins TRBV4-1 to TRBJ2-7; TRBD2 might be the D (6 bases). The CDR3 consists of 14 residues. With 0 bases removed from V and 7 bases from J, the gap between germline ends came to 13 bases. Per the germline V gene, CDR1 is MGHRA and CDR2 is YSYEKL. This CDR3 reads CASSQDFSGEEQYF. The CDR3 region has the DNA TGCGCCAGCAGCCAAGACTTCTCGGGGGAAGAGCAGTACTTC.

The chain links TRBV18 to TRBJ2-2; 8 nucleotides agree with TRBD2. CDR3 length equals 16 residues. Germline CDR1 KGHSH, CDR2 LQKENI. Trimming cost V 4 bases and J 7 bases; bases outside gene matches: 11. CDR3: CASSQSGRRLGGELFF. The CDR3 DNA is TGTGCCAGCTCACAAAGCGGGAGACGATTAGGCGGGGAGCTGTTTTTT.

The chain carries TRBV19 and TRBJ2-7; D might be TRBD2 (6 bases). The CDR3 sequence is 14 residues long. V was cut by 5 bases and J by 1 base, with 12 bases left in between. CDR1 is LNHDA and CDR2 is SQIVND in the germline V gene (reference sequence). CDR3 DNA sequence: TGTGCCAGTAGTCTAATGGCGGGATCCTACGAGCAGTACTTC. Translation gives CASSLMAGSYEQYF.

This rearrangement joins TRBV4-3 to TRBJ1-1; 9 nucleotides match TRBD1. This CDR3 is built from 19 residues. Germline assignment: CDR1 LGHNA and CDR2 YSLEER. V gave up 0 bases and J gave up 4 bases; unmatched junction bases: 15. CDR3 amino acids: CASSQDILGQGGGGTEAFF. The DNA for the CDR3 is TGCGCCAGCAGCCAAGATATTCTGGGACAGGGAGGCGGGGGCACTGAAGCTTTCTTT.

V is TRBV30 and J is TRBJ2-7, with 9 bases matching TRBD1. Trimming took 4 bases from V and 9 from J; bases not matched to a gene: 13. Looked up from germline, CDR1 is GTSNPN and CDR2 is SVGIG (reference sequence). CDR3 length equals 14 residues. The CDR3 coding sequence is TGTGCCTGGACCGTAAGGACAGGGGAACAGTTGCAGTACTTC. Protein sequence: CAWTVRTGEQLQYF.

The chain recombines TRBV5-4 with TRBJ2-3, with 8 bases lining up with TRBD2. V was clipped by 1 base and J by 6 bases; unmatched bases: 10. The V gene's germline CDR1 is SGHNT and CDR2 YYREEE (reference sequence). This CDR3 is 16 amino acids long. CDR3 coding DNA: TGTGCCAGCAGCTTGAAGGCTGCGGGGGGACTGGATACGCAGTATTTT. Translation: CASSLKAAGGLDTQYF. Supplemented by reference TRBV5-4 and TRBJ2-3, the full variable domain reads ETGVTQSPTHLIKTRGQQVTLRCSSQSGHNTVSWYQQALGQGPQFIFQYYREEENGRGNFPPRFSGLQFPNYSSELNVNALELDDSALYLCASSLKAAGGLDTQYFGPGTRLTVL.

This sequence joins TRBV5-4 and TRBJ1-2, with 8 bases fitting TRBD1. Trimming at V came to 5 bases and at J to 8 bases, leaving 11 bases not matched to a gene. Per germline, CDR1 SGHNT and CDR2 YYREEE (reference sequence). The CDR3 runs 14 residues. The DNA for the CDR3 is TGTGCCAGCAGAATCGCAGGGGGCGTTTTAGGCTACACCTTC. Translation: CASRIAGGVLGYTF. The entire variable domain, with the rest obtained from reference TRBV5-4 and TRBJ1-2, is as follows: ETGVTQSPTHLIKTRGQQVTLRCSSQSGHNTVSWYQQALGQGPQFIFQYYREEENGRGNFPPRFSGLQFPNYSSELNVNALELDDSALYLCASRIAGGVLGYTFGSGTRLTVV.

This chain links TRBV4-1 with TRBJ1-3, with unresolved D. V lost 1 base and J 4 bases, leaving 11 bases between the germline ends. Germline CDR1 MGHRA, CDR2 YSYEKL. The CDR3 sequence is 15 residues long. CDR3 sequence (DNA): TGCGCCAGCAGCCAAGCATCAGGCCCAGGAAACACCATATATTTT. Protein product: CASSQASGPGNTIYF.

This chain's CDR3 is CASSIYQENEKLFF. CDR3 DNA: TGTGCCAGCAGCATTTATCAAGAGAATGAAAAACTGTTTTTT. The V gene is TRBV5-8, the J gene TRBJ1-4, with D unclear. The V gene lost 4 bases and the J gene lost 5 bases, with 12 bases spanning the gap. CDR3 length equals 14 residues. Germline-derived CDR1 and CDR2 are SGHTS and YDEGEE.

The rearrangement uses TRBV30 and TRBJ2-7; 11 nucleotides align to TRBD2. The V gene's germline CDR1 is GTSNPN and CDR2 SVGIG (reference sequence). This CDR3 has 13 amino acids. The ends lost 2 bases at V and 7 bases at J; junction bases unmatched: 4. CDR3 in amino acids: CAWSPLAGVEQYF. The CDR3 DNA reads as TGTGCCTGGAGTCCACTAGCGGGAGTTGAGCAGTACTTC.

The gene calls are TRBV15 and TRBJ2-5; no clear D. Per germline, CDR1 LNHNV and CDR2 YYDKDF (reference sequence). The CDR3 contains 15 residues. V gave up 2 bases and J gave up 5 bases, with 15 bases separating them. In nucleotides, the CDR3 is TGTGCCACCAGCAGATCCACGTCTATCGCGGAGACCCAGTACTTC. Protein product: CATSRSTSIAETQYF.

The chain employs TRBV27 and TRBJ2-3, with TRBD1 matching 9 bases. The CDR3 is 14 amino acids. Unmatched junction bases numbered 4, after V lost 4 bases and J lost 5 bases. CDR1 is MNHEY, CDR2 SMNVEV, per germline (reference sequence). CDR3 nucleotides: TGTGCCAGCAGTTCCGGACAGGGGAGAGATACGCAGTATTTT. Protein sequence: CASSSGQGRDTQYF.

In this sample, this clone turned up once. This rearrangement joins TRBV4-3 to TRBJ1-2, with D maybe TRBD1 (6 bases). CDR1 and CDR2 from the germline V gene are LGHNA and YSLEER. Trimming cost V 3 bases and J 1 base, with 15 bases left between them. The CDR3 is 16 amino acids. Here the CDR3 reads CASSQAGTPYNYGYTF. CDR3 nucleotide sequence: TGCGCCAGCAGCCAGGCCGGGACACCTTATAACTATGGCTACACCTTC.

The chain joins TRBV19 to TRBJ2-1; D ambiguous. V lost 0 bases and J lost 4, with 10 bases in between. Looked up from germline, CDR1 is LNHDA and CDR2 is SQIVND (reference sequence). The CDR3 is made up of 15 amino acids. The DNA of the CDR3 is TGTGCCAGTAGTATAGACGACTCCAAATACAATGAGCAGTTCTTC. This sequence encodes CASSIDDSKYNEQFF.

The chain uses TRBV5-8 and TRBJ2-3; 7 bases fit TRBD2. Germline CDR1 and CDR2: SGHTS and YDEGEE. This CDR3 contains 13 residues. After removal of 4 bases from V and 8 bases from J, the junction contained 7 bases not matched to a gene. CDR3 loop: CASSPGRGGTQYF. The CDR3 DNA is TGTGCCAGCAGCCCTGGGAGGGGTGGTACGCAGTATTTT.

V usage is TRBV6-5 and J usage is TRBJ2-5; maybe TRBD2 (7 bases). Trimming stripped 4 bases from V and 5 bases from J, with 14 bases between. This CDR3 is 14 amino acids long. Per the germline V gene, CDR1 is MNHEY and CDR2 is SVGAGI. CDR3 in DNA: TGTGCCAGCAGTTCCCTACAGGGAGGGGAGACCCAGTACTTC. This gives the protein CASSSLQGGETQYF.

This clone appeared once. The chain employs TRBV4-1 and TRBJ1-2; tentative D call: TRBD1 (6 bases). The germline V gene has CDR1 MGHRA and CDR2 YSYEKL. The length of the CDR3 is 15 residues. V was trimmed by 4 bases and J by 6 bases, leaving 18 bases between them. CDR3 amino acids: CASSPGFQQGNGYTF. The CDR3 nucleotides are TGCGCCAGCAGCCCTGGATTTCAACAGGGTAATGGCTACACCTTC.

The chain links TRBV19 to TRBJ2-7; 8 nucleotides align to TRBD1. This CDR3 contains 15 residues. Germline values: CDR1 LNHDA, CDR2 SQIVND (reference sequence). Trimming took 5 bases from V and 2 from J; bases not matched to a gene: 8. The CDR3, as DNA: TGTGCCAGTAGTGTCGCAGGGGGCCCGCCCTACGAGCAGTACTTC. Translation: CASSVAGGPPYEQYF.

The CDR3 protein is CAFDLGQAYEQYF. In DNA, the CDR3 is TGTGCCTTCGACCTGGGTCAGGCCTACGAGCAGTACTTC. The J gene is TRBJ2-7, the V gene TRBV2; D is unresolved. This CDR3 contains 13 residues. The germline V gene has CDR1 SNHLY and CDR2 FYNNEI. With 11 bases removed from V and 2 bases from J, the gap between germline ends came to 16 bases. The full variable domain, rest sourced from reference TRBV2 and TRBJ2-7, is EPEVTQTPSHQVTQMGQEVILRCVPISNHLYFYWYRQILGQKVEFLVSFYNNEISEKSEIFDDQFSVERPDGSNFTLKIRSTKLEDSAMYFCAFDLGQAYEQYFGPGTRLTVT.